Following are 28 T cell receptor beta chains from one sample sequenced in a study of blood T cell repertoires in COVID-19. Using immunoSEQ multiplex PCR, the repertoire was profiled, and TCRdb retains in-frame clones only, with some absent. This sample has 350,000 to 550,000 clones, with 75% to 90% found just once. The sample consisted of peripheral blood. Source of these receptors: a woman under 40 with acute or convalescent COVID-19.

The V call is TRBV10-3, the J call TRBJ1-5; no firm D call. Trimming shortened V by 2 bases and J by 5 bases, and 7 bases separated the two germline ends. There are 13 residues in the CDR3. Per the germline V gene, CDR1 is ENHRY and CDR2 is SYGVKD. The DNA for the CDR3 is TGTGCCATCAGTGAGCGGGTGGATCAGCCCCAGCATTTT. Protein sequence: CAISERVDQPQHF.

The CDR3 region is CASSDSISRGYSTDTQYF. DNA of the CDR3: TGTGCCAGCAGTGACTCGATCTCGCGGGGGTACAGCACAGATACGCAGTATTTT. V gene TRBV6-4 combines with J gene TRBJ2-3; 7 nucleotides line up with TRBD2. V was clipped by 0 bases and J by 0 bases; unmatched bases: 9. Germline CDR1 reads MRHNA; CDR2 reads SNTAGT. The CDR3 runs 18 residues.

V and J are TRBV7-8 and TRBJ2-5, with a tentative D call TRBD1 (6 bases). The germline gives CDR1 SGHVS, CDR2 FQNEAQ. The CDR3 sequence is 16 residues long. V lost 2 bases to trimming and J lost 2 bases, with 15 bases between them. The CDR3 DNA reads TGTGCCAGCAGCTTAAGCAGGGGCAGTATTCAAGAGACCCAGTACTTC. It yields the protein CASSLSRGSIQETQYF.

The CDR3: CASSYVTGTYEQYF. As DNA, the CDR3 is TGTGCCAGTAGCTACGTGACAGGAACCTACGAGCAGTACTTC. The chain has TRBV19 and TRBJ2-7, with D possibly being TRBD1 (6 bases). The CDR3 runs 14 residues. Looked up from germline, CDR1 is LNHDA and CDR2 is SQIVND (reference sequence). With 6 bases removed from V and 2 bases from J, the gap between germline ends came to 14 bases.

The CDR3 DNA reads TGTGCCAGCAATGAGCGGGGGGAAACCTACAATGAGCAGTTCTTC. This encodes CASNERGETYNEQFF. This sequence joins TRBV9 and TRBJ2-1; 9 bases align to TRBD2. The CDR3 is made up of 15 amino acids. V lost 6 bases and J lost 2; bases outside the gene matches: 6. Germline V gene data show CDR1 as SGDLS and CDR2 as YYNGEE.

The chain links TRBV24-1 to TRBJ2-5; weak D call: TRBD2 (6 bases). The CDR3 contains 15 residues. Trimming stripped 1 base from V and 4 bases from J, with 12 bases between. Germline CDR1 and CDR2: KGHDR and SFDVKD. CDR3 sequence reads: CATSDFGTPRETQYF. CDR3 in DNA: TGTGCCACCAGTGATTTTGGGACTCCTCGAGAGACCCAGTACTTC.

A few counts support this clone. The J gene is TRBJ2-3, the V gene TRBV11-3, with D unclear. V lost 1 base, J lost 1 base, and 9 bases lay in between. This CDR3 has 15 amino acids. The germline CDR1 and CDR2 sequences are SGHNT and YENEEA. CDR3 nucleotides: TGTGCCAGCAGCTTAGGCCCTCCAGGCACAGATACGCAGTATTTT. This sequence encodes CASSLGPPGTDTQYF.

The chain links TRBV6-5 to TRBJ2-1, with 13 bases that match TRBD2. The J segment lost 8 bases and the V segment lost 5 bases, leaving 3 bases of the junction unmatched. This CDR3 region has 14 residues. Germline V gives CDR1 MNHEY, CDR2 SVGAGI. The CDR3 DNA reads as TGTGCCAGCAGTCCCGGGACTAGCGGGGATGAGCAGTTCTTC. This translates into CASSPGTSGDEQFF.

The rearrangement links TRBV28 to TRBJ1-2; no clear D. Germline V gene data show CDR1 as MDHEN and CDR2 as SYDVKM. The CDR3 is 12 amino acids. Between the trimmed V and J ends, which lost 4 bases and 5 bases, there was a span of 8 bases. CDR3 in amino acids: CASSYGEYGYTF. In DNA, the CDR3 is TGTGCCAGCAGTTACGGGGAGTATGGCTACACCTTC.

The CDR3 loop reads CASSIDMNTEAFF. CDR3 sequence (DNA): TGTGCCAGCAGCATAGACATGAACACTGAAGCTTTCTTT. V gene TRBV9 combines with J gene TRBJ1-1; D is unclear. Germline CDR1 reads SGDLS; CDR2 reads YYNGEE. The ends were cut back, 4 bases at V and 0 bases at J, with 7 bases in the middle. The CDR3 has 13 residues.

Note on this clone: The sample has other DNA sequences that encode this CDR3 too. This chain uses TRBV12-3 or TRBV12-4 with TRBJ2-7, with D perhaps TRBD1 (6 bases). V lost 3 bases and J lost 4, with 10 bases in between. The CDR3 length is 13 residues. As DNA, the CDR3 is TGTGCCAGCAGTTTGGGGCAGGGGTACGAGCAGTACTTC. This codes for CASSLGQGYEQYF.

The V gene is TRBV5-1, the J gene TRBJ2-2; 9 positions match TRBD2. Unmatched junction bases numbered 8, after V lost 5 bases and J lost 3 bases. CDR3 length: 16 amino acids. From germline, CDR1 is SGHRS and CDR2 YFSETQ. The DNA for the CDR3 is TGCGCCAGCAGGGCGGGGGGGCCGTGGTACACCGGGGAGCTGTTTTTT. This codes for CASRAGGPWYTGELFF.

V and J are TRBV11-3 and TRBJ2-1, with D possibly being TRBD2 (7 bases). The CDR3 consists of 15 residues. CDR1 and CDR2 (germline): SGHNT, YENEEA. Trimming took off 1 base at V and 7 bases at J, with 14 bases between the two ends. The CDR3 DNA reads TGTGCCAGCAGCTTAGGGGTAGGGGGGGCGAATGAGCAGTTCTTC. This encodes CASSLGVGGANEQFF. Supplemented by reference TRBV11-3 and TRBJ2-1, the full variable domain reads EAGVVQSPRYKIIEKKQPVAFWCNPISGHNTLYWYLQNLGQGPELLIRYENEEAVDDSQLPKDRFSAERLKGVDSTLKIQPAELGDSAVYLCASSLGVGGANEQFFGPGTRLTVL.

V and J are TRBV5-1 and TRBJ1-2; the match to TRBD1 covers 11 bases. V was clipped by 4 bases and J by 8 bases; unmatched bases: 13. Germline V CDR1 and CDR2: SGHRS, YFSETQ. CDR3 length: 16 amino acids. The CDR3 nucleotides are TGCGCCAGCAGCCCTATTCTGGACAGGGGGCTGTGGGGCTACACCTTC. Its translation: CASSPILDRGLWGYTF.

CDR3 sequence: CASTVTQGPTEAFF. Written as DNA, the CDR3 is TGTGCCAGCACTGTAACCCAGGGGCCAACTGAAGCTTTCTTT. The chain employs TRBV6-5 and TRBJ1-1; tentative D call: TRBD1 (6 bases). The CDR3 has 14 residues. Per germline, CDR1 MNHEY and CDR2 SVGAGI. The V gene lost 7 bases and the J gene lost 5 bases, with 17 bases spanning the gap.

The CDR3 sequence is CASRASGSRDTEAFF. The CDR3 DNA sequence: TGCGCCAGCCGGGCCTCGGGTTCGAGGGACACTGAAGCTTTCTTT. The chain has TRBV5-1 and TRBJ1-1; D is unclear. Germline V CDR1 and CDR2: SGHRS, YFSETQ. This CDR3 comprises 15 residues. Trimming stripped 7 bases from V and 3 bases from J, with 19 bases between.

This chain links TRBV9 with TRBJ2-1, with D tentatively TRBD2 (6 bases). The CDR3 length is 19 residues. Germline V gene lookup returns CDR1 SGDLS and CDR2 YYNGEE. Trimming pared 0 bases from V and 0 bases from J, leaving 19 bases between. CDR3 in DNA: TGTGCCAGCAGCGTAGCGGGAGCGGGCCTGGCTATCTCCTACAATGAGCAGTTCTTC. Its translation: CASSVAGAGLAISYNEQFF.

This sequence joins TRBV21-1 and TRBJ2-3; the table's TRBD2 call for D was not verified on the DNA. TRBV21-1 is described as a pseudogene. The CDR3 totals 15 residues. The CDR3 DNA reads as TGTGCCACGCCCCGGAAGGGGGGGCAAGAAGATACGCAGTATTTT. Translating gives CATPRKGGQEDTQYF.

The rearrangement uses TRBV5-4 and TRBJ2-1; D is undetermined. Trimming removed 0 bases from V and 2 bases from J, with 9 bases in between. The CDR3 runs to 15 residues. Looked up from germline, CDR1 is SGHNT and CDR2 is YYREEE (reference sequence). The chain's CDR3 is CASSLALAAYNEQFF. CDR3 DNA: TGTGCCAGCAGCTTGGCCTTAGCAGCCTACAATGAGCAGTTCTTC. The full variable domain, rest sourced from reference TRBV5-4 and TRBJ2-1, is ETGVTQSPTHLIKTRGQQVTLRCSSQSGHNTVSWYQQALGQGPQFIFQYYREEENGRGNFPPRFSGLQFPNYSSELNVNALELDDSALYLCASSLALAAYNEQFFGPGTRLTVL.

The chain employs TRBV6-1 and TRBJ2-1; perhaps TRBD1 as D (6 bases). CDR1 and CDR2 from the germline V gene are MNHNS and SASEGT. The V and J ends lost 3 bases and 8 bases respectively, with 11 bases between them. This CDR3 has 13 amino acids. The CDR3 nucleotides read TGTGCCAGCAGTGACAGGGGAACCGATGAGCAGTTCTTC. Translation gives CASSDRGTDEQFF.

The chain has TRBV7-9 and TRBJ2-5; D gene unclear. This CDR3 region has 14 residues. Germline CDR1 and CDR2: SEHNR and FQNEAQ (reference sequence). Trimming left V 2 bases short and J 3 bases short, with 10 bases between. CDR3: CASSLFPHKETQYF. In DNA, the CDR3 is TGTGCCAGCAGCTTATTCCCACATAAAGAGACCCAGTACTTC. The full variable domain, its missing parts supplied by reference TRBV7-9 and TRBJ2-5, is DTGVSQNPRHKITKRGQNVTFRCDPISEHNRLYWYRQTLGQGPEFLTYFQNEAQLEKSRLLSDRFSAERPKGSFSTLEIQRTEQGDSAMYLCASSLFPHKETQYFGPGTRLLVL.

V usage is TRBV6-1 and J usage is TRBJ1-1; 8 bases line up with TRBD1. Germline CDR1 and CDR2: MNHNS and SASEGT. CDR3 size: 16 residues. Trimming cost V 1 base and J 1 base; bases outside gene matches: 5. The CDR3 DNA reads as TGTGCCAGCAGTGAAGGGCAGGGGGCGACGAACACTGAAGCTTTCTTT. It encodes CASSEGQGATNTEAFF.

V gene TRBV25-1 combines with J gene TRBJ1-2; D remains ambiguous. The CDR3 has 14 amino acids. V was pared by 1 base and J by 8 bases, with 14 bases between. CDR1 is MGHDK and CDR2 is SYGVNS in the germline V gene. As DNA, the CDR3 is TGTGCCAGCAGTGAATCGGGGATCTCGCGGGGCTACACCTTC. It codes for CASSESGISRGYTF.

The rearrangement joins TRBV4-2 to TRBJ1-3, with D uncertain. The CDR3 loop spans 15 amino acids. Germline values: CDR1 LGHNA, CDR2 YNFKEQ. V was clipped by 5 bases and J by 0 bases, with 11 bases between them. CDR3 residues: CASSAREASGNTIYF. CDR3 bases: TGTGCCAGCAGCGCGCGGGAGGCCTCTGGAAACACCATATATTTT.

CDR3 loop: CASSYSDQGNSPLHF. The CDR3 DNA reads as TGTGCCAGCAGTTACTCGGACCAGGGAAATTCACCCCTCCACTTT. The chain joins TRBV6-5 to TRBJ1-6; D perhaps matches TRBD1 (5 bases). The length of the CDR3 is 15 residues. The germline V gene encodes CDR1 MNHEY and CDR2 SVGAGI. Trimming took 0 bases from V and 7 from J, leaving 10 bases between them.

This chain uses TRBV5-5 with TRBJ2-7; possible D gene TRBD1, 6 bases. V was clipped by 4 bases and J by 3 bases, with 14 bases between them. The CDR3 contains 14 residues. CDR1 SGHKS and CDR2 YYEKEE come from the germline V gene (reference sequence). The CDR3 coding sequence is TGTGCCAGCAGCCCCGACAGGACAAACTACGAGCAGTACTTC. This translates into CASSPDRTNYEQYF.

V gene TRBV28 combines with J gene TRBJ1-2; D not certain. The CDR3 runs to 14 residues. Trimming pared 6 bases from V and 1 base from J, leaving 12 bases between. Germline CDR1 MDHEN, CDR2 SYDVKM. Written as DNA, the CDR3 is TGTGCCAGCAGGATAGTGGGCAGTAACTATGGCTACACCTTC. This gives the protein CASRIVGSNYGYTF.

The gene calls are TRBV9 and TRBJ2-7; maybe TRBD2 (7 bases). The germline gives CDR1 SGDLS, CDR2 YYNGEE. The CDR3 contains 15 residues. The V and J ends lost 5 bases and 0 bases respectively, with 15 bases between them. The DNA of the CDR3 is TGTGCCAGCAGTCAAGGGGGGGGCCCCTCCTACGAGCAGTACTTC. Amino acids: CASSQGGGPSYEQYF. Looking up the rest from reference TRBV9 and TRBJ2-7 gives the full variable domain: DSGVTQTPKHLITATGQRVTLRCSPRSGDLSVYWYQQSLDQGLQFLIQYYNGEERAKGNILERFSAQQFPDLHSELNLSSLELGDSALYFCASSQGGGPSYEQYFGPGTRLTVT.